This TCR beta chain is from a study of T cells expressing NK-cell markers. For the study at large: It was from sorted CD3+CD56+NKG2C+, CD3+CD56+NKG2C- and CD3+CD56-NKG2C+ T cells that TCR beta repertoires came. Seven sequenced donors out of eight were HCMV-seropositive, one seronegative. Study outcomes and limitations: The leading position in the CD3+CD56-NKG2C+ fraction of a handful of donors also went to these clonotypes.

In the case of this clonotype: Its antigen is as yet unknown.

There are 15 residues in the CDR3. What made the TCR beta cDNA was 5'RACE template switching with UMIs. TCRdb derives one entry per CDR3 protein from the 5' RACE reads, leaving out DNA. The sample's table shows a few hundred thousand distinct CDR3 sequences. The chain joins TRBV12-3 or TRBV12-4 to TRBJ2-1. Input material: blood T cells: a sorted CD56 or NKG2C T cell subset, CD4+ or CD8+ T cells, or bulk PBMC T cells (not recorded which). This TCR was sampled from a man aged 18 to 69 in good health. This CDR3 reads CASSFVVATYNEQFF.